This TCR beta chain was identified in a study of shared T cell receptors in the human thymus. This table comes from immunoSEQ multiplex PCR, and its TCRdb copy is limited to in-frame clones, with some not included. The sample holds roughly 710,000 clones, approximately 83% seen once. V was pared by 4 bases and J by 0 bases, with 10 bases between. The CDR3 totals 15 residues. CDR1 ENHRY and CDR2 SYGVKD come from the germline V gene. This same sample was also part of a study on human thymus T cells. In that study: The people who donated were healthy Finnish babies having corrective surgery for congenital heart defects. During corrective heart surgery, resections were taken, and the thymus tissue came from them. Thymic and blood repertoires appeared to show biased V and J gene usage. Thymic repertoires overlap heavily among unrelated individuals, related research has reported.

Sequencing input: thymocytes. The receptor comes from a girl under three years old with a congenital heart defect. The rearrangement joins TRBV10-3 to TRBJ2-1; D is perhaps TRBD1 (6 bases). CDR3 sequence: CAISGTVVSYNEQFF. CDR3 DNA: TGTGCCATCAGTGGGACAGTCGTCTCCTACAATGAGCAGTTCTTC.